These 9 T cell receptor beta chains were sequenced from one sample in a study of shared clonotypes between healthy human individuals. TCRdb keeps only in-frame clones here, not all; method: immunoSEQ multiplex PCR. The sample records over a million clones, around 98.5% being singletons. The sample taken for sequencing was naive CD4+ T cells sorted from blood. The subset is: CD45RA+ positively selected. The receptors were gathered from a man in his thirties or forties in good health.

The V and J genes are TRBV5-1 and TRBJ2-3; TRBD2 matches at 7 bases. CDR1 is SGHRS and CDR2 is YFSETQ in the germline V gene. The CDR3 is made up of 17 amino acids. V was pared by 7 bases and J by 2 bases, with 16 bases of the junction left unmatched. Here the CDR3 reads CASSVTAREPVTDTQYF. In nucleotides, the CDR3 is TGCGCCAGCTCCGTAACGGCGCGGGAGCCCGTCACAGATACGCAGTATTTT.

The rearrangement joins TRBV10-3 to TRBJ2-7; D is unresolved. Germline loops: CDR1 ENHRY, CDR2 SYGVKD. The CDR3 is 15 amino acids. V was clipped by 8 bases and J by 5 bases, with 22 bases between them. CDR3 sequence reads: CAIGPAADHRNEQYF. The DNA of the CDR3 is TGTGCCATCGGCCCGGCCGCGGACCACCGCAACGAGCAGTACTTC.

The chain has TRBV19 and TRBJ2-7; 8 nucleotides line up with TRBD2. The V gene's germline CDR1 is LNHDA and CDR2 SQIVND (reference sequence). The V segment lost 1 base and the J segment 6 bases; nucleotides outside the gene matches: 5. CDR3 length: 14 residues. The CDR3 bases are TGTGCCAGTAGTATAGTTGCGGGAGGCTCCGAGCAGTACTTC. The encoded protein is CASSIVAGGSEQYF.

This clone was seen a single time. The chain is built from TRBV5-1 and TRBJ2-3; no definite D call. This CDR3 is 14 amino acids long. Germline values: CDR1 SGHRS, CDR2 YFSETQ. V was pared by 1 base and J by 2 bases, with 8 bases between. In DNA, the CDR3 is TGCGCCAGCAGCTTGTGGGTGCACACAGATACGCAGTATTTT. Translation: CASSLWVHTDTQYF.

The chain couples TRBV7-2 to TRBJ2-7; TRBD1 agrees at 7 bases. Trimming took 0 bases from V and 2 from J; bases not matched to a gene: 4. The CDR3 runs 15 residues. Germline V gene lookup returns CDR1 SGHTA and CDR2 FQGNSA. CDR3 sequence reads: CASSLAWQGAYEQYF. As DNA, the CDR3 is TGTGCCAGCAGCTTAGCTTGGCAGGGGGCCTACGAGCAGTACTTC.

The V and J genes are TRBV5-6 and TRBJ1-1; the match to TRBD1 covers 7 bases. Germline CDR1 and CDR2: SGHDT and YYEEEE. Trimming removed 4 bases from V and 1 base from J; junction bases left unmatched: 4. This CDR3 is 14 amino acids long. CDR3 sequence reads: CASSLTGRNTEAFF. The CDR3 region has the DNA TGTGCCAGCAGCCTGACAGGGCGGAACACTGAAGCTTTCTTT.

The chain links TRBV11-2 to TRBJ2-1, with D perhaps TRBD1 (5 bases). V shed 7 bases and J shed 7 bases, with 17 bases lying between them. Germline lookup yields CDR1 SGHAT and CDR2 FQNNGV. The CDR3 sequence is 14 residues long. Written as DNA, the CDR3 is TGTGCCAGCACCATGGGGCTCCAAAGGAATGAGCAGTTCTTC. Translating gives CASTMGLQRNEQFF.

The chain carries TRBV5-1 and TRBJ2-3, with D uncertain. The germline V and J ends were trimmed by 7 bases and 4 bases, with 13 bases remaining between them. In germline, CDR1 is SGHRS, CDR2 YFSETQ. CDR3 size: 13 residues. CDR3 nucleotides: TGCGCCAGCTCAATGGGCCCCTCAGATACGCAGTATTTT. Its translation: CASSMGPSDTQYF.

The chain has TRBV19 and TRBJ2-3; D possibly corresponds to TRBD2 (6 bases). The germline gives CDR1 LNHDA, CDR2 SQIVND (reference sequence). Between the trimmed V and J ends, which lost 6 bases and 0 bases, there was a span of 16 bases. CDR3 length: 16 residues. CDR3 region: CASRHPGGTSTDTQYF. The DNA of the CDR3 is TGTGCCAGTAGGCACCCTGGCGGGACTAGCACAGATACGCAGTATTTT.